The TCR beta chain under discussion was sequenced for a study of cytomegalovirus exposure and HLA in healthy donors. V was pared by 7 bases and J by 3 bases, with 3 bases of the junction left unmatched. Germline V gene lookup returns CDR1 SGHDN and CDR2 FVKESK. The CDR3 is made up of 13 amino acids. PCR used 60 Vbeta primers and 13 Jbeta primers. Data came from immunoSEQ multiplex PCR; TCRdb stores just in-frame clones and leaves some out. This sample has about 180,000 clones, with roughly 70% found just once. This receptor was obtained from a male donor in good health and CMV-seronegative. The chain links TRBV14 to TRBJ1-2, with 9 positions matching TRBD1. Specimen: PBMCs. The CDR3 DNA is TGTGCCAGCAACACAGGGGGCGACTATGGCTACACCTTC. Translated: CASNTGGDYGYTF.